This T cell receptor (beta chain) comes out of a study of CD8+ T cells in alopecia areata. Extracted from the samples, RNA was reverse transcribed into cDNA to serve as the sequencing template. Sequencing used immunoSEQ multiplex PCR; TCRdb keeps in-frame clones, though not all of them. The sample has a few hundred thousand clones; more than 45% are singletons. Treatment described: oral pan-JAK inhibitor, 5-10 mg twice daily. Looked up from germline, CDR1 is GTSNPN and CDR2 is SVGIG (reference sequence). V was trimmed by 1 base and J by 4 bases, leaving 8 bases between them. The CDR3 has 13 amino acids. Turning to this clone: The sample contains more than one DNA sequence encoding this CDR3.

This material consisted of CD4+ T cells sorted from blood, taken at week 4, from a patient treated with tofacitinib. V is TRBV30 and J is TRBJ1-5; possibly TRBD1 for D (5 bases). The sequence came from a human donor with alopecia areata. DNA for the CDR3: TGTGCCTGGAGTGGGAGGGGTAATCAGCCCCAGCATTTT. The encoded protein is CAWSGRGNQPQHF.